The 22 T cell receptor beta chains reported below all come from one sample, sequenced in a study of cytomegalovirus exposure and HLA in healthy donors. The PCR ran on 60 Vbeta and 13 Jbeta primers. Libraries were prepared by immunoSEQ multiplex PCR; TCRdb keeps only in-frame clonotypes and omits some of them. The sample has about 200,000 clones; 70% to 80% are singletons. The sequenced sample was PBMCs. Every receptor here comes from a young woman in good health and CMV-seropositive.

This clone occurred a few times. The genes are TRBV25-1 and TRBJ2-1, with a tentative D call TRBD2 (5 bases). Germline CDR1 is MGHDK and CDR2 is SYGVNS. Trimming left V 7 bases short and J 10 bases short, with 11 bases between. The CDR3 is 11 residues long. CDR3 bases: TGTGCCAGCATAGGAGGAGCCGAGCAGTTCTTC. The encoded protein is CASIGGAEQFF.

This chain uses TRBV10-3 with TRBJ1-1, with D possibly TRBD1 on 5 matching bases. Trimming removed 6 bases from V and 0 bases from J, with 14 bases in between. This CDR3 is built from 15 residues. Germline V gene lookup returns CDR1 ENHRY and CDR2 SYGVKD. CDR3 sequence: CAIRPRPGMNTEAFF. The CDR3 DNA reads as TGTGCCATCAGGCCCAGACCAGGGATGAACACTGAAGCTTTCTTT.

The chain uses TRBV27 and TRBJ2-7, with 7 bases aligning to TRBD2. The germline V gene encodes CDR1 MNHEY and CDR2 SMNVEV (reference sequence). Trimming at V came to 6 bases and at J to 3 bases, leaving 14 bases not matched to a gene. The CDR3 is 16 amino acids. The CDR3 protein is CASSQEPSGAVYEQYF. CDR3 coding DNA: TGTGCCAGCAGCCAAGAGCCCAGCGGGGCTGTCTACGAGCAGTACTTC.

In DNA form, the CDR3 reads TGTGCCACCCGACGGGACAGCCGCACAGATACGCAGTATTTT. It specifies CATRRDSRTDTQYF. The chain links TRBV2 to TRBJ2-3, with 7 nucleotides matching TRBD1. The V segment lost 10 bases and the J segment 1 base; nucleotides outside the gene matches: 8. The CDR3 length is 14 residues. Germline CDR1 reads SNHLY; CDR2 reads FYNNEI.

The chain links TRBV5-6 to TRBJ2-7, with TRBD1 identical over 10 bases. Germline loops: CDR1 SGHDT, CDR2 YYEEEE. The length of the CDR3 is 16 residues. The V gene end was trimmed by 1 base and the J gene end by 2 bases; junction bases not matched to a gene: 6. The CDR3 DNA follows: TGTGCCAGCAGCTTGCTGGACAGGGGGATCGCCTACGAGCAGTACTTC. Translation: CASSLLDRGIAYEQYF.

The rearrangement links TRBV5-4 to TRBJ1-1, with 7 bases identical to TRBD1. Germline assignment: CDR1 SGHNT and CDR2 YYREEE (reference sequence). V gave up 0 bases and J gave up 3 bases; unmatched junction bases: 5. The CDR3 spans 15 residues. The CDR3 DNA sequence: TGTGCCAGCAGCTTGGGCCGACAGGGAGACACTGAAGCTTTCTTT. This encodes CASSLGRQGDTEAFF.

This chain uses TRBV4-2 with TRBJ1-3, with D possibly being TRBD1 (5 bases). Germline V lookup: CDR1 LGHNA, CDR2 YNFKEQ. The CDR3 runs 15 residues. The V end was cut by 0 bases, the J end by 4 bases, with 10 bases between. CDR3 region: CASSQDQGSGNTIYF. The DNA for the CDR3 is TGTGCCAGCAGCCAAGATCAGGGTTCAGGAAACACCATATATTTT.

The V call is TRBV7-2, the J call TRBJ2-2; the D is unclear. Trimming pared 7 bases from V and 4 bases from J, leaving 16 bases between. CDR3 length: 15 residues. Per the germline V gene, CDR1 is SGHTA and CDR2 is FQGNSA. The CDR3: CASNYYPRSTGELFF. CDR3 in DNA: TGTGCCAGCAACTACTATCCTCGAAGCACCGGGGAGCTGTTTTTT. Variable domain in full (rest from reference TRBV7-2 and TRBJ2-2): GAGVSQSPSNKVTEKGKDVELRCDPISGHTALYWYRQSLGQGLEFLIYFQGNSAPDKSGLPSDRFSAERTGGSVSTLTIQRTQQEDSAVYLCASNYYPRSTGELFFGEGSRLTVL.

CDR3 loop: CASNTLAGLETGELFF. CDR3 DNA sequence: TGTGCCAGTAATACTCTAGCGGGTCTTGAGACCGGGGAGCTGTTTTTT. V and J are TRBV19 and TRBJ2-2, with 8 bases matching TRBD2. This CDR3 is built from 16 residues. Germline assignment: CDR1 LNHDA and CDR2 SQIVND (reference sequence). After removal of 7 bases from V and 5 bases from J, the junction contained 12 bases not matched to a gene.

The chain employs TRBV11-3 and TRBJ1-1; D gene uncertain. Trimming took 5 bases from V and 1 from J, leaving 5 bases between them. Germline assignment: CDR1 SGHNT and CDR2 YENEEA. The CDR3 has 12 amino acids. The CDR3 nucleotides are TGTGCCAGCAGCGCAGGGAACACTGAAGCTTTCTTT. Amino acid sequence: CASSAGNTEAFF.

This clone was recorded once. This rearrangement joins TRBV18 to TRBJ1-5; possibly TRBD1 for D (6 bases). Germline V gene sequence: CDR1 KGHSH, CDR2 LQKENI. The ends were cut back, 3 bases at V and 0 bases at J, with 12 bases in the middle. This CDR3 has 16 residues. CDR3 coding DNA: TGTGCCAGCTCACCTACTACAGGGTTTAGCAATCAGCCCCAGCATTTT. Translating it yields CASSPTTGFSNQPQHF.

This clone has only a few counts. The CDR3 is CASSDPTSGSTDTQYF. Here the CDR3 DNA reads TGTGCCAGCAGTGACCCGACTAGCGGTAGCACAGATACGCAGTATTTT. The V call is TRBV25-1, the J call TRBJ2-3; 9 positions match TRBD2. Germline CDR1 is MGHDK and CDR2 is SYGVNS. V was pared by 3 bases and J by 0 bases, with 4 bases of the junction left unmatched. The CDR3 is made up of 16 amino acids.

This chain uses TRBV29-1 with TRBJ2-1; 11 nucleotides align to TRBD2. V shed 4 bases and J 0 bases; nucleotides not matched to a gene: 5. The germline CDR1 and CDR2 sequences are SQVTM and ANQGSEA. This CDR3 is 16 amino acids long. CDR3: CSVAGLADPSYNEQFF. DNA for the CDR3: TGCAGCGTTGCGGGACTAGCGGATCCCTCCTACAATGAGCAGTTCTTC.

The chain is built from TRBV7-9 and TRBJ1-1; a possible D gene is TRBD1 (6 bases). The CDR3 runs to 14 residues. V lost 3 bases to trimming and J lost 3 bases, with 11 bases between them. CDR1 and CDR2 (germline): SEHNR, FQNEAQ (reference sequence). The DNA for the CDR3 is TGTGCCAGCAGCTTCAATCAGGGGCACACTGAAGCTTTCTTT. This sequence encodes CASSFNQGHTEAFF.

The chain uses TRBV5-4 and TRBJ1-1, with TRBD1 identical over 8 bases. Germline loops: CDR1 SGHNT, CDR2 YYREEE (reference sequence). The CDR3 has 12 amino acids. Losses at the gene ends were 0 bases for V and 11 bases for J; bases not matched to a gene: 3. The CDR3 protein is CASSLGTGYAFF. As DNA, the CDR3 is TGTGCCAGCAGCTTGGGGACAGGGTATGCTTTCTTT. Looking up the rest from reference TRBV5-4 and TRBJ1-1 gives the full variable domain: ETGVTQSPTHLIKTRGQQVTLRCSSQSGHNTVSWYQQALGQGPQFIFQYYREEENGRGNFPPRFSGLQFPNYSSELNVNALELDDSALYLCASSLGTGYAFFGQGTRLTVV.

This clone was recorded once. V is TRBV29-1 and J is TRBJ2-5; D is possibly TRBD2 (6 bases). V lost 2 bases and J 1 base, leaving 17 bases between the germline ends. The CDR3 extends over 16 amino acids. CDR1 is SQVTM and CDR2 is ANQGSEA in the germline V gene. This CDR3 is CSVEMLLLAPQETQYF. In DNA form, the CDR3 reads TGCAGCGTTGAAATGTTGCTACTAGCCCCCCAAGAGACCCAGTACTTC.

This clone was seen just once. V is TRBV7-6 and J is TRBJ2-5; 12 bases map to TRBD2. The J call is in doubt because the DNA end fits TRBJ2-7 better. There are 14 residues in the CDR3. Germline CDR1 is SGHVS and CDR2 is FNYEAQ. The DNA for the CDR3 is TGTGCCAGCAGCCGGACTAGCGGGAATGACGAGCAGTACTTC. Translated: CASSRTSGNDEQYF.

This clone was observed a single time. V and J are TRBV7-2 and TRBJ2-3; D is perhaps TRBD1 (5 bases). The length of the CDR3 is 15 residues. Germline values: CDR1 SGHTA, CDR2 FQGNSA. Trimming shortened V by 4 bases and J by 4 bases, and 15 bases separated the two germline ends. The CDR3 loop reads CASSSYPGSPDTQYF. DNA of the CDR3: TGTGCCAGCAGCTCCTATCCAGGGTCCCCAGATACGCAGTATTTT.

The chain is built from TRBV4-3 and TRBJ1-1; 9 bases are shared with TRBD1. The CDR3 has 16 amino acids. V shed 0 bases and J 3 bases; nucleotides not matched to a gene: 5. Germline V gene data show CDR1 as LGHNA and CDR2 as YSLEER. The CDR3 region is CASSQDRTGVYTEAFF. DNA for the CDR3: TGCGCCAGCAGCCAAGACAGGACAGGGGTGTACACTGAAGCTTTCTTT.

This clone was picked up a small number of times. The genes are TRBV29-1 and TRBJ2-1, with 7 nucleotides matching TRBD2. CDR3 length equals 13 residues. The J segment lost 7 bases and the V segment lost 6 bases, leaving 9 bases of the junction unmatched. Per the germline V gene, CDR1 is SQVTM and CDR2 is ANQGSEA. The CDR3 loop is CSVAISGGNEQFF. DNA of the CDR3: TGCAGCGTCGCCATCTCGGGAGGAAATGAGCAGTTCTTC.

This chain uses TRBV18 with TRBJ1-1, with D hard to call. The CDR3 runs 14 residues. Trimming removed 6 bases at V and 4 bases at J, with 15 bases between. Germline V gives CDR1 KGHSH, CDR2 LQKENI. The CDR3 nucleotides are TGTGCCAGCTCGGATCGGGATGTCGGCACTGAAGCTTTCTTT. Its translation: CASSDRDVGTEAFF.

V and J are TRBV5-4 and TRBJ2-3; TRBD2 aligns across 8 bases. CDR1 and CDR2 (germline): SGHNT, YYREEE (reference sequence). CDR3 length equals 14 residues. Trimming cost V 4 bases and J 0 bases; bases outside gene matches: 1. CDR3 sequence reads: CASSPSGSTDTQYF. In DNA, the CDR3 is TGTGCCAGCAGCCCTAGCGGGAGCACAGATACGCAGTATTTT.